These 9 T cell receptor beta chains originate from one sample sequenced in a study of T cell responses to AZD1222 COVID-19 vaccine. The repertoire was sequenced with immunoSEQ multiplex PCR; TCRdb's copy has only in-frame clones and lacks some. The sample holds 150,000 to 160,000 clones, roughly nine tenths seen once. This specimen was peripheral blood, taken on day 0 of MenACWY control vaccination. These receptor sequences come from an adult in good health.

Only a few counts were recorded for this clone. The rearrangement links TRBV7-2 to TRBJ1-2; D uncertain. The CDR3 runs to 14 residues. From germline, CDR1 is SGHTA and CDR2 FQGNSA. V gave up 1 base and J gave up 4 bases, with 10 bases separating them. The CDR3 protein is CASSLGMAVYGYTF. CDR3 sequence (DNA): TGTGCCAGCAGCTTAGGGATGGCAGTCTATGGCTACACCTTC.

The chain carries TRBV29-1 and TRBJ1-1; D may be TRBD1 (6 bases). Trimming took off 4 bases at V and 8 bases at J, with 17 bases between the two ends. Per the germline V gene, CDR1 is SQVTM and CDR2 is ANQGSEA. The CDR3 has 13 amino acids. The CDR3 here is CSVAQVGGGEAFF. As DNA, the CDR3 is TGCAGCGTTGCGCAAGTCGGGGGGGGCGAAGCTTTCTTT.

V and J are TRBV13 and TRBJ1-2; 7 nucleotides align to TRBD1. Looked up from germline, CDR1 is PRHDT and CDR2 is FYEKMQ (reference sequence). Unmatched junction bases numbered 3, after V lost 5 bases and J lost 6 bases. The CDR3 extends over 12 amino acids. The CDR3: CASSPQGNGYTF. As DNA, the CDR3 is TGTGCCAGCAGCCCACAGGGGAATGGCTACACCTTC.

The gene calls are TRBV24-1 and TRBJ2-3; 7 positions agree with TRBD2. Germline-derived CDR1 and CDR2 are KGHDR and SFDVKD. The CDR3 runs 13 residues. The V and J ends lost 10 bases and 0 bases, in that order; junction bases with no gene match: 3. CDR3 protein: CATQRESTDTQYF. The CDR3, as DNA: TGTGCCACGCAGCGGGAAAGCACAGATACGCAGTATTTT.

The gene calls are TRBV4-3 and TRBJ1-2; 8 nucleotides match TRBD1. V was pared by 0 bases and J by 4 bases, with 4 bases of the junction left unmatched. The CDR3 is made up of 15 amino acids. In germline, CDR1 is LGHNA, CDR2 YSLEER. As DNA, the CDR3 is TGCGCCAGCAGCCAAGATACAGGGGGTGGCTATGGCTACACCTTC. This encodes CASSQDTGGGYGYTF.

The CDR3 reads CASSFIGGVGTEAFF. The CDR3, as DNA: TGTGCCAGCAGTTTCATAGGAGGGGTCGGGACTGAAGCTTTCTTT. This chain uses TRBV5-6 with TRBJ1-1, with TRBD1 as a possible D gene (5 bases). Per germline, CDR1 SGHDT and CDR2 YYEEEE. The V gene lost 5 bases and the J gene lost 5 bases, with 19 bases spanning the gap. The CDR3 totals 15 residues. Combining the CDR3 with reference TRBV5-6 and TRBJ1-1 gives the whole variable domain DAGVTQSPTHLIKTRGQQVTLRCSPKSGHDTVSWYQQALGQGPQFIFQYYEEEERQRGNFPDRFSGHQFPNYSSELNVNALLLGDSALYLCASSFIGGVGTEAFFGQGTRLTVV.

This chain connects TRBV24-1 to TRBJ2-1; weak D call: TRBD2 (7 bases). The V gene's germline CDR1 is KGHDR and CDR2 SFDVKD. The V and J ends lost 3 bases and 10 bases respectively, with 21 bases between them. The CDR3 extends over 16 amino acids. CDR3: CATSDRGRALPKEQFF. The CDR3 DNA reads TGTGCCACCAGTGATAGGGGGAGGGCCTTGCCAAAGGAGCAGTTCTTC.

The rearrangement links TRBV5-1 to TRBJ2-5, with D perhaps matching TRBD1 or TRBD2 (5 bases each). The V and J ends lost 4 bases and 2 bases respectively, with 12 bases between them. The germline V gene encodes CDR1 SGHRS and CDR2 YFSETQ. This CDR3 has 14 amino acids. CDR3 nucleotides: TGCGCCAGCAGCCCTGGGGGACCGCAAGAGACCCAGTACTTC. Translated, it gives CASSPGGPQETQYF.

The chain recombines TRBV27 with TRBJ1-2; D not certain. Trimming removed 2 bases at V and 5 bases at J, with 18 bases between. From germline, CDR1 is MNHEY and CDR2 SMNVEV (reference sequence). The CDR3 runs 16 residues. In DNA form, the CDR3 reads TGTGCCAGCAGTTTAGAAGGCAGGACGCGGTCGTATGGCTACACCTTC. Its protein product is CASSLEGRTRSYGYTF.